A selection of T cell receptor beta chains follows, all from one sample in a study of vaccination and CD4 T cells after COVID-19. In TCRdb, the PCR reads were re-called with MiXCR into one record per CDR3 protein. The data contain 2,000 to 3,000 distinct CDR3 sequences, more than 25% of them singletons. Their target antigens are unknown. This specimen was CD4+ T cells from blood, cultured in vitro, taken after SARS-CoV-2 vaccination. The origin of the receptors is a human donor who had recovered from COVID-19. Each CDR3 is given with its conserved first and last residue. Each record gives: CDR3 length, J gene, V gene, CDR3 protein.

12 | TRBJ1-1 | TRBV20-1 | CSAREGGTEAFF
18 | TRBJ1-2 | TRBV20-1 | CSARDDGDRGTIRSGYTF
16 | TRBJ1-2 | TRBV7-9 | CASSPTTGQGAKGYTF
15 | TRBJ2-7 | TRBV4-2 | CASSQDMSEYYEQYF
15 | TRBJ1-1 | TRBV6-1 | CASSVQGALNTEAFF
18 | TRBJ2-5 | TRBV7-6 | CASSLPSWRQGSQETQYF
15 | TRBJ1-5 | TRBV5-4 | CASSLGGERNQPQHF
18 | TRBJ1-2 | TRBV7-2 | CASSLDLALRTGSRSYTF
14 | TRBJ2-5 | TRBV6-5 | CASSYSRGTETQYF
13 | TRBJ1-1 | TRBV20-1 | CSARDQLGRGAFF
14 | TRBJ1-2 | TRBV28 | CASTTGDSRYGYTF
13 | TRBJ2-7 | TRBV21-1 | CASSNPFSYEQYF
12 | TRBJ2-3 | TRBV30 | CAWSVTADTQYF
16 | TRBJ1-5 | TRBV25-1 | CASSGDRVNSNQPQHF
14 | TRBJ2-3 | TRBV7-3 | CASSSQGAGDTQYF
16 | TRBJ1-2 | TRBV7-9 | CASSLLGQGSNYGYTF
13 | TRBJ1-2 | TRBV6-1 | CASTGGATLAGVF
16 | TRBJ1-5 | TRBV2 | CASSATGTGINQPQHF
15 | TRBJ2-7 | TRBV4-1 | CASSQEQLIPYEQYF
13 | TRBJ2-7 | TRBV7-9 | CASSLSGGYEQYF
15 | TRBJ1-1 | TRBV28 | CASSLWWGEDTEAFF
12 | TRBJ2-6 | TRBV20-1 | CSAIGGANVLTF
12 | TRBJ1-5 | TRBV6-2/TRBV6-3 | CASSYGGQPQHF
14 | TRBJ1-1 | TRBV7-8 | CASSLGQGNTEAFF
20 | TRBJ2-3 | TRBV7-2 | CASSFPTRLAGGPTTDTQYF
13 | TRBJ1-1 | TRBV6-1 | CASSVPGGTEAFF
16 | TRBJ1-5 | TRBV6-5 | CASSSNRQGANQPQHF
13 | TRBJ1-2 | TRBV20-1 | CSARAGGYYGYTF
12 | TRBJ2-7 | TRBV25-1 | CASSPSGGNSVF
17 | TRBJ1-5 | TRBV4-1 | CASSQGGQAYSNQPQHF
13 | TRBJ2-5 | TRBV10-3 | CAISVGLKETQYF
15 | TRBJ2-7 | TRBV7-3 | CASSPSPGGAYEQYF
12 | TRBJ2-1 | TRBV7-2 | CASSWGANEQFF
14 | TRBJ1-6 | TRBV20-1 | CSARAGHYNSPLHF
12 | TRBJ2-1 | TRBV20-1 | CSARESYNEQFF